The T cell receptor beta chain under discussion was sequenced for a study of blood T cell repertoires in COVID-19. About the study: Acute and convalescent COVID-19 specimens originated in the United States, Italy and Spain.

TCRdb's table, derived via immunoSEQ multiplex PCR, lists solely in-frame clones and lacks some. The sample holds 150,000 to 200,000 clones, 85% to 90% seen once. The CDR3 is 15 residues long. The V end was cut by 2 bases, the J end by 1 base, with 11 bases between. CDR1 SGDLS and CDR2 YYNGEE come from the germline V gene. V gene TRBV9 combines with J gene TRBJ2-3; the D gene is possibly TRBD1 (5 bases). Material: peripheral blood. This sequence originates from a middle-aged man with acute or convalescent COVID-19. CDR3 in amino acids: CASSVFVGGTDTQYF. CDR3 in DNA: TGTGCCAGCAGCGTTTTTGTAGGGGGCACAGATACGCAGTATTTT.